This T cell receptor (beta chain) was recovered during a study of neoadjuvant anti-PD-1 for oral cavity cancer. Study summary: Around day 43, patients without progression received a fourth nivolumab dose before surgery. General observations from the study: Greater tumor shrinkage accompanied bigger post-treatment sizes of preexisting clones.

The CDR3 is made up of 17 amino acids. V lost 0 bases and J lost 4, with 16 bases in between. Germline V gene sequence: CDR1 SGHDN, CDR2 FVKESK. Time point denoted: after neoadjuvant nivolumab, at surgical resection. The table lists this clone with many counts. Its antigen is currently unknown. TCRdb's table, derived via immunoSEQ multiplex PCR, lists solely in-frame clones and lacks some. Of approximately 37,000 clones listed, 30% to 40% are singletons. V usage is TRBV14 and J usage is TRBJ2-1; no reliable D call. The clonotype originates from a person between 40 and 80 years old with oral cavity squamous cell carcinoma. Source: tumor tissue, taken after nivolumab (anti-PD-1) treatment. This CDR3 is CASSQERAVSLYNEQFF. CDR3 DNA: TGTGCCAGCAGCCAAGAACGGGCGGTATCCTTGTACAATGAGCAGTTCTTC.